A selection of T cell receptor beta chains follows, all from one sample in a study of T cells in Graves' hyperthyroidism and ophthalmopathy. Using its own MiXCR run on the multiplex PCR reads, TCRdb lists one record per CDR3 protein. The table shows around 300,000 distinct CDR3 sequences, with roughly 13% occurring only once. Sequenced material: blood. The receptors were gathered from a woman in her twenties or thirties with Graves' hyperthyroidism. Each CDR3 is given with its conserved first and last residue. The order of the fields is D gene, V gene, J gene, clone size, CDR3 protein, CDR3 DNA. The D gene is left open where the match is weak. Rows give clone size only sometimes, using once, few, many, or a class for an expanded clone.

d_gene: NA
v_gene: TRBV6-1
j_gene: TRBJ2-7
abundance: few
CDR3aa: CASGQYEQYF
CDR3nt: TGTGCCAGCGGGCAGTACGAGCAGTACTTC

d_gene: TRBD2
v_gene: TRBV25-1
j_gene: TRBJ2-1
abundance: few
CDR3aa: CASSEFRTSGFVEQFF
CDR3nt: TGTGCCAGCAGTGAATTTAGGACTAGCGGGTTTGTTGAGCAGTTCTTC

d_gene: NA
v_gene: TRBV20-1
j_gene: TRBJ1-5
abundance: many
CDR3aa: CSALQGGNQPQHF
CDR3nt: TGCAGTGCTCTACAGGGAGGCAATCAGCCCCAGCATTTT

d_gene: NA
v_gene: TRBV27
j_gene: TRBJ2-5
abundance: few
CDR3aa: CASSSMKTQYF
CDR3nt: TGTGCCAGCAGTTCAATGAAGACCCAGTACTTC

d_gene: TRBD1
v_gene: TRBV12-3/TRBV12-4
j_gene: TRBJ2-5
abundance: many
CDR3aa: CASKGAGGGTQYF
CDR3nt: TGTGCCAGCAAGGGGGCCGGTGGAGGGACCCAGTACTTC

d_gene: TRBD2
v_gene: TRBV11-1
j_gene: TRBJ2-1
abundance: few
CDR3aa: CASSRTGSGTINYNEQFF
CDR3nt: TGTGCCAGCAGCCGAACAGGCTCCGGGACTATAAACTACAATGAGCAGTTCTTC

d_gene: TRBD1
v_gene: TRBV12-3/TRBV12-4
j_gene: TRBJ2-1
abundance: few
CDR3aa: CASSFGTGRLRSYNEQFF
CDR3nt: TGTGCCAGCAGTTTCGGGACAGGGCGCCTACGATCCTACAATGAGCAGTTCTTC

d_gene: TRBD2
v_gene: TRBV2
j_gene: TRBJ2-5
abundance: many
CDR3aa: CASRGPGGETQYF
CDR3nt: TGTGCCAGCAGGGGGCCGGGGGGAGAGACCCAGTACTTC

d_gene: NA
v_gene: TRBV2
j_gene: TRBJ1-2
abundance: many
CDR3aa: CASILKGEGGTF
CDR3nt: TGTGCCAGCATCCTAAAGGGAGAGGGTGGCACCTTC

d_gene: NA
v_gene: TRBV28
j_gene: TRBJ1-5
abundance: many
CDR3aa: CASSLGLRSRTMLPFNQPQHF
CDR3nt: TGTGCCAGCAGTTTAGGGCTCCGCTCGCGGACTATGCTACCTTTCAATCAGCCCCAGCATTTT

d_gene: NA
v_gene: TRBV6-1
j_gene: TRBJ2-3
abundance: NA
CDR3aa: CASSDAGGTDTQYF
CDR3nt: TGTGCCAGCAGTGATGCAGGGGGGACAGATACGCAGTATTTT

d_gene: NA
v_gene: TRBV5-4
j_gene: TRBJ2-5
abundance: NA
CDR3aa: CASSLGRGAGETQYF
CDR3nt: TGTGCCAGCAGCCTAGGCAGAGGGGCGGGGGAGACCCAGTACTTC

d_gene: NA
v_gene: TRBV28
j_gene: TRBJ1-2
abundance: NA
CDR3aa: CASSVQEYGHTF
CDR3nt: TGTGCCAGCAGTGTACAGGAGTATGGCCACACCTTC

d_gene: NA
v_gene: TRBV3-1
j_gene: TRBJ2-7
abundance: NA
CDR3aa: CASSQDRPAEQYF
CDR3nt: TGTGCCAGCAGCCAAGATCGGCCAGCCGAGCAGTACTTC

d_gene: TRBD2
v_gene: TRBV11-2
j_gene: TRBJ2-5
abundance: many
CDR3aa: CASSLGRRLAALETQYF
CDR3nt: TGTGCCAGCAGCCTAGGAAGGAGACTAGCAGCCTTGGAGACCCAGTACTTC

d_gene: NA
v_gene: TRBV13
j_gene: TRBJ2-2
abundance: NA
CDR3aa: CATRPNTGELFF
CDR3nt: TGTGCCACCCGACCGAACACCGGGGAGCTGTTTTTT

d_gene: TRBD2
v_gene: TRBV6-1
j_gene: TRBJ2-3
abundance: many
CDR3aa: CASSPSGERDTQYF
CDR3nt: TGTGCCAGCAGTCCTAGCGGGGAGAGGGATACGCAGTATTTT

d_gene: TRBD2
v_gene: TRBV2
j_gene: TRBJ2-5
abundance: NA
CDR3aa: CASSPSPSSLSGGTQYF
CDR3nt: TGTGCCAGCAGCCCCTCCCCCTCCTCGCTCTCGGGGGGGACCCAGTACTTC

d_gene: TRBD2
v_gene: TRBV29-1
j_gene: TRBJ2-7
abundance: many
CDR3aa: CSVPFGRGGELEQYF
CDR3nt: TGCAGCGTTCCGTTTGGCCGTGGGGGGGAGCTCGAGCAGTACTTC

d_gene: NA
v_gene: TRBV7-2
j_gene: TRBJ2-7
abundance: NA
CDR3aa: CASSPTGTPTYEQYF
CDR3nt: TGTGCCAGCAGCCCTACCGGGACTCCCACCTACGAGCAGTACTTC

d_gene: NA
v_gene: TRBV6-1
j_gene: TRBJ2-7
abundance: many
CDR3aa: CASRPKRAGPYEQYF
CDR3nt: TGTGCCAGCCGTCCCAAACGGGCCGGCCCCTACGAGCAGTACTTC

d_gene: TRBD2
v_gene: TRBV28
j_gene: TRBJ2-7
abundance: NA
CDR3aa: CASKSGRSIYEQYF
CDR3nt: TGTGCCAGCAAGAGCGGGAGGTCGATCTACGAGCAGTACTTC

d_gene: NA
v_gene: TRBV27
j_gene: TRBJ2-6
abundance: many
CDR3aa: CASSSVGSSGANVLTF
CDR3nt: TGTGCCAGCAGTTCTGTCGGCAGCTCTGGGGCCAACGTCCTGACTTTC

d_gene: NA
v_gene: TRBV20-1
j_gene: TRBJ2-1
abundance: many
CDR3aa: CSATLIAANSYNEQFF
CDR3nt: TGCAGTGCGACCCTAATAGCGGCTAACTCCTACAATGAGCAGTTCTTC

d_gene: TRBD2
v_gene: TRBV5-8
j_gene: TRBJ2-5
abundance: NA
CDR3aa: CASSLMLAGGETQYF
CDR3nt: TGTGCCAGCAGCTTGATGCTAGCGGGAGGAGAGACCCAGTACTTC

d_gene: NA
v_gene: TRBV6-2/TRBV6-3
j_gene: TRBJ2-7
abundance: many
CDR3aa: CASSYEIYEQYF
CDR3nt: TGTGCCAGCAGTTACGAAATTTACGAGCAGTACTTC

d_gene: TRBD1
v_gene: TRBV9
j_gene: TRBJ2-5
abundance: many
CDR3aa: CASSPFGTGAETQYF
CDR3nt: TGTGCCAGCTCTCCTTTCGGGACAGGGGCAGAGACCCAGTACTTC

d_gene: NA
v_gene: TRBV28
j_gene: TRBJ1-6
abundance: many
CDR3aa: CASSPGLNSPLHF
CDR3nt: TGTGCCAGCAGTCCGGGGTTGAATTCACCCCTCCACTTT

d_gene: TRBD1
v_gene: TRBV7-2
j_gene: TRBJ1-3
abundance: NA
CDR3aa: CASSFFTGVGNTIYF
CDR3nt: TGTGCCAGCAGCTTTTTTACAGGGGTAGGAAACACCATATATTTT

d_gene: NA
v_gene: TRBV5-5
j_gene: TRBJ2-2
abundance: few
CDR3aa: CASKSRGDAAGELFF
CDR3nt: TGTGCCAGCAAATCCAGGGGGGACGCGGCCGGGGAGCTGTTTTTT

d_gene: NA
v_gene: TRBV6-1
j_gene: TRBJ2-1
abundance: NA
CDR3aa: CASSWDRNNEQFF
CDR3nt: TGTGCCAGCAGTTGGGACCGTAACAATGAGCAGTTCTTC

d_gene: TRBD1
v_gene: TRBV6-1
j_gene: TRBJ2-1
abundance: many
CDR3aa: CASSEASKTGEQFF
CDR3nt: TGTGCCAGCAGTGAAGCGTCTAAGACAGGGGAGCAGTTCTTC

d_gene: TRBD1
v_gene: TRBV28
j_gene: TRBJ1-3
abundance: many
CDR3aa: CASSLSAGGYGNTIYF
CDR3nt: TGTGCCAGCAGTTTATCGGCAGGGGGCTACGGAAACACCATATATTTT

d_gene: NA
v_gene: TRBV18
j_gene: TRBJ1-1
abundance: NA
CDR3aa: CASYREVTEAFF
CDR3nt: TGTGCCAGCTACAGGGAAGTCACTGAAGCTTTCTTT

d_gene: NA
v_gene: TRBV24-1
j_gene: TRBJ1-1
abundance: many
CDR3aa: CATKNNRNTEAFF
CDR3nt: TGTGCCACCAAAAACAACAGGAACACTGAAGCTTTCTTT

d_gene: NA
v_gene: TRBV2
j_gene: TRBJ2-1
abundance: many
CDR3aa: CASSLSSSHEQFF
CDR3nt: TGTGCCAGCAGTCTCAGTAGCTCTCATGAGCAGTTCTTC

d_gene: NA
v_gene: TRBV20-1
j_gene: TRBJ1-2
abundance: few
CDR3aa: CSARDPLGRSYGYTF
CDR3nt: TGCAGTGCTAGAGACCCCCTGGGGCGTTCCTATGGCTACACCTTC

d_gene: NA
v_gene: TRBV28
j_gene: TRBJ2-3
abundance: few
CDR3aa: CASRPLPADTQYF
CDR3nt: TGTGCCAGCAGGCCCCTCCCAGCAGATACGCAGTATTTT

d_gene: NA
v_gene: TRBV28
j_gene: TRBJ1-3
abundance: many
CDR3aa: CASMVGANSGNTIYF
CDR3nt: TGTGCCAGCATGGTTGGGGCAAACTCTGGAAACACCATATATTTT

d_gene: NA
v_gene: TRBV6-2/TRBV6-3
j_gene: TRBJ2-1
abundance: many
CDR3aa: CASSYTRNEQFF
CDR3nt: TGTGCCAGCAGTTACACTCGGAATGAGCAGTTCTTC

d_gene: NA
v_gene: TRBV2
j_gene: TRBJ2-7
abundance: many
CDR3aa: CASSDSYEQYF
CDR3nt: TGTGCCAGCAGTGACTCCTACGAGCAGTACTTC

d_gene: TRBD1
v_gene: TRBV5-1
j_gene: TRBJ1-1
abundance: NA
CDR3aa: CASSPTGGETEAFF
CDR3nt: TGCGCCAGCAGCCCGACAGGGGGGGAGACTGAAGCTTTCTTT

d_gene: NA
v_gene: TRBV2
j_gene: TRBJ1-3
abundance: many
CDR3aa: CASSEEGGLSSGNTIYF
CDR3nt: TGTGCCAGCAGTGAAGAAGGAGGGCTGAGCTCTGGAAACACCATATATTTT

d_gene: TRBD2
v_gene: TRBV5-1
j_gene: TRBJ2-7
abundance: many
CDR3aa: CASSSSGRGYEQYF
CDR3nt: TGCGCCAGCAGCTCTAGCGGGAGAGGATACGAGCAGTACTTC

d_gene: TRBD1
v_gene: TRBV5-8
j_gene: TRBJ1-6
abundance: NA
CDR3aa: CASSFRGRGSPLHF
CDR3nt: TGTGCCAGCAGCTTCAGGGGGCGCGGTTCACCCCTCCACTTT

d_gene: NA
v_gene: TRBV6-1
j_gene: TRBJ1-6
abundance: many
CDR3aa: CASKEGSPLHF
CDR3nt: TGTGCCAGCAAGGAGGGATCACCCCTCCACTTT

d_gene: NA
v_gene: TRBV2
j_gene: TRBJ2-1
abundance: many
CDR3aa: CASRAQGLANEQFF
CDR3nt: TGTGCCAGCAGGGCACAGGGTCTTGCCAATGAGCAGTTCTTC

d_gene: NA
v_gene: TRBV29-1
j_gene: TRBJ1-2
abundance: few
CDR3aa: CSGAGDYGYTF
CDR3nt: TGCAGCGGCGCAGGGGACTATGGCTACACCTTC

d_gene: NA
v_gene: TRBV7-9
j_gene: TRBJ2-5
abundance: few
CDR3aa: CASSLERNQETQYF
CDR3nt: TGTGCCAGCAGCTTAGAGCGCAACCAAGAGACCCAGTACTTC

d_gene: TRBD2
v_gene: TRBV11-2
j_gene: TRBJ2-5
abundance: many
CDR3aa: CASSIAGETQYF
CDR3nt: TGTGCCAGCAGCATAGCGGGAGAGACCCAGTACTTC

d_gene: TRBD1
v_gene: TRBV6-1
j_gene: TRBJ1-4
abundance: many
CDR3aa: CASSPRQGTNEKLFF
CDR3nt: TGTGCCAGCAGTCCGAGACAGGGGACTAATGAAAAACTGTTTTTT

d_gene: TRBD1
v_gene: TRBV6-1
j_gene: TRBJ1-3
abundance: NA
CDR3aa: CATTGDPTSGNTIYF
CDR3nt: TGTGCCACAACAGGGGACCCCACCTCTGGAAACACCATATATTTT